This T cell receptor beta chain was documented in a study of cytomegalovirus exposure and HLA in healthy donors. Whole-study context: In a later analysis, the approximately 120 validation repertoires were reported to have used the same platform as the roughly 600 first-cohort repertoires. Findings and limits, study-wide: Most TCR sequences were seen very rarely across donors, but some public TCRs occurred in many. The investigators catalogued 150 to 200 TCR beta chains as cytomegalovirus-associated. Within the approximately 130 validation repertoires, first-cohort TCR clusters tended to co-occur, according to a later analysis.

Measured with immunoSEQ multiplex PCR; TCRdb has only the in-frame clones, and not every one. The data hold about 130,000 clones, with about 89% observed a single time. For this clone: What it recognizes is unknown.

Trimming took 5 bases from V and 9 from J, leaving 10 bases between them. The CDR3 length is 11 residues. The germline V gene has CDR1 SGHAT and CDR2 FQNNGV. The TCR comes from a woman under 30 in good health and CMV-seronegative. The sequenced sample consisted of PBMCs. The V gene is TRBV11-2, the J gene TRBJ1-1; tentatively, D is TRBD1 (5 bases). The CDR3 DNA follows: TGTGCCAGCAGCCCAGGACACCAAGCTTTCTTT. It translates to CASSPGHQAFF.